The clone carrying this T cell receptor (beta chain) was detected only a few times. The CDR3 consists of 13 residues. Germline CDR1 WSHSY, CDR2 SAAADI. With V trimmed by 4 bases and J by 1 base, 0 bases remained unmatched. In TCRdb, the 5' RACE reads were re-called with MiXCR into one record per CDR3 protein. The sample has tens of thousands of distinct CDR3 sequences; approximately 2.4% are singletons. The data were taken from a study of neurological immune-mediated disorders. This receptor was obtained from a man aged 45-65 years with multiple sclerosis. The chain combines TRBV10-2 with TRBJ1-1; 7 bases fit TRBD1. Source material: PBMCs. The CDR3 region is CASSGDRNTEAFF. CDR3 nucleotides: TGCGCCAGCAGTGGGGACAGGAACACTGAAGCTTTCTTT.